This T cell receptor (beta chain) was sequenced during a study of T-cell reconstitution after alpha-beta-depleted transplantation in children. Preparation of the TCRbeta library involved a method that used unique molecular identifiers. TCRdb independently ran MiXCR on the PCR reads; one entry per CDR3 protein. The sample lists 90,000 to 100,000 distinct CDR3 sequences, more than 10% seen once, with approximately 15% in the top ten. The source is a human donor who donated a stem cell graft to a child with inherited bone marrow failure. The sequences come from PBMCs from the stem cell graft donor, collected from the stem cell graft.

The CDR3 here is CASSGHRGVVADTQYF. Written as DNA, the CDR3 is TGTGCCAGCAGCGGACACAGGGGGGTCGTGGCAGATACGCAGTATTTT. The chain uses TRBV5-4 and TRBJ2-3, with 8 bases lining up with TRBD1. V lost 4 bases to trimming and J lost 4 bases; unmatched junction nucleotides: 11. Germline-derived CDR1 and CDR2 are SGHNT and YYREEE (reference sequence). The CDR3 covers 16 residues.